The entry below gives a single TCR beta chain sequence along with its context. The data were taken from a study of CD8 T cells in Susac syndrome. Peripheral blood CD8+ and CD4+ T cells were profiled by TCR beta sequencing. Matched for age and sex, the controls were healthy donors. The CDR3 runs to 16 residues. The V gene lost 6 bases and the J gene lost 0 bases, with 15 bases spanning the gap. Germline CDR1 KGHSH, CDR2 LQKENI. With random hexamers, reverse transcription was performed on 0.5 to 1 ug of RNA. Across 54 Vbeta and 13 Jbeta, immunoSEQ multiplex PCR amplified TCR beta CDR3. Using its own MiXCR run on the immunoSEQ multiplex PCR reads, TCRdb lists one record per CDR3 protein. Of under 200,000 distinct CDR3 sequences in the sample, about 92% were seen once.

This clonotype was sampled from a human donor in good health. The chain is built from TRBV18 and TRBJ2-4, with D possibly matching TRBD2 (6 bases). Material for sequencing was CD4+ T cells from PBMCs. The chain's CDR3 is CASSGELAIAKNIQYF. CDR3 DNA sequence: TGTGCCAGCTCCGGGGAACTAGCCATAGCCAAAAACATTCAGTACTTC.